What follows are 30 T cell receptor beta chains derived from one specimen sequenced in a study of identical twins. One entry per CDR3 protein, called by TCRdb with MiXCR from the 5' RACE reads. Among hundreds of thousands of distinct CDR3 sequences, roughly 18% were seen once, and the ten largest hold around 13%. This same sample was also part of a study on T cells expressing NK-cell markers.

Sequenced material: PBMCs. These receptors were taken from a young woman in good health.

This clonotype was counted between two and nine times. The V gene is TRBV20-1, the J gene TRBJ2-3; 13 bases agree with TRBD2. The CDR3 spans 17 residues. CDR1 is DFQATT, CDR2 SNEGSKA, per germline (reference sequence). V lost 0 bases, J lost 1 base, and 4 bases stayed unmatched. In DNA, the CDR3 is TGCAGTGCTAGAGACCCGACTAGCGGGGGGCGCACAGATACGCAGTATTTT. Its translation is CSARDPTSGGRTDTQYF.

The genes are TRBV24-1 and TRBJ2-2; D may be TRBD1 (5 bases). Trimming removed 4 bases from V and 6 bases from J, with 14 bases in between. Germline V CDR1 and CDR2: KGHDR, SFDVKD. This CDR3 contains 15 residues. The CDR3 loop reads CATSDPRNRSGELFF. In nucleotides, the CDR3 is TGTGCCACCAGTGACCCTAGAAACAGGTCCGGGGAGCTGTTTTTT.

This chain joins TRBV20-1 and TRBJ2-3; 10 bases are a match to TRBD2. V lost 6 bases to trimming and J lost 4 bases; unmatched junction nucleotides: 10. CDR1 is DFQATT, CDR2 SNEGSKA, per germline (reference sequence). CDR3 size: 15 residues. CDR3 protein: CSARTGLAGADTQYF. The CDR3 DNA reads TGCAGTGCCAGAACGGGGCTAGCGGGGGCAGATACGCAGTATTTT.

The CDR3: CASSVIDPGNEQFF. The CDR3 DNA reads as TGTGCCAGCAGCGTAATTGACCCAGGCAATGAGCAGTTCTTC. The chain combines TRBV9 with TRBJ2-1; D is uncertain. The V gene lost 1 base and the J gene lost 6 bases, with 11 bases spanning the gap. Looked up from germline, CDR1 is SGDLS and CDR2 is YYNGEE. The length of the CDR3 is 14 residues.

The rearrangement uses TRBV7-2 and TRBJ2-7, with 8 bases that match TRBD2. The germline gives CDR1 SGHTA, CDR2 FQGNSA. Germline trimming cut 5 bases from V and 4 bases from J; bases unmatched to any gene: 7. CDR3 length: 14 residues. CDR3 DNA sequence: TGTGCCAGCAGCGCGGCATCTAGCGGGTACGAGCAGTACTTC. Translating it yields CASSAASSGYEQYF.

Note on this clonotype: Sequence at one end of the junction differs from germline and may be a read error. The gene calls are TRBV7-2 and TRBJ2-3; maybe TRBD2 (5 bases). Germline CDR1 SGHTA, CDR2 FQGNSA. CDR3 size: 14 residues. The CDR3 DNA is TGTGCCAGCAGCTCTGGCTCTAGCACATATACGCAGTATTTT. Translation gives CASSSGSSTYTQYF.

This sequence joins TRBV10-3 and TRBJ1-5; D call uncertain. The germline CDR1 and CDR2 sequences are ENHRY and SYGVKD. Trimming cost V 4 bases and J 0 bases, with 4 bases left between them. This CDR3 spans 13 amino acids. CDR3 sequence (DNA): TGTGCCATCAGTGGGAATAGCAATCAGCCCCAGCATTTT. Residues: CAISGNSNQPQHF.

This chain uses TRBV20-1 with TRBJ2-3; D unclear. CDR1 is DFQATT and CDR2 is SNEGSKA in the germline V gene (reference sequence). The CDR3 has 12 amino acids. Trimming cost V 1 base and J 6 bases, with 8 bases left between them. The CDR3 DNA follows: TGCAGTGCTAGAGTGTATTCCGATACGCAGTATTTT. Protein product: CSARVYSDTQYF.

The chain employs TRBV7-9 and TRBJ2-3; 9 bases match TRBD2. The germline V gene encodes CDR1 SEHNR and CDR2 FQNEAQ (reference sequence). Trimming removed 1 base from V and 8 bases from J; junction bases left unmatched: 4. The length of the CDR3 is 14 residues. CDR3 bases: TGTGCCAGCAGCTTAGGCGGGGGGGCCCCTACGCAGTATTTT. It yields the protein CASSLGGGAPTQYF.

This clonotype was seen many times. CDR3: CASSETGDPHQPQHF. The CDR3 DNA sequence: TGTGCCAGCAGCGAAACAGGGGACCCTCATCAGCCCCAGCATTTT. This chain joins TRBV9 and TRBJ1-5, with TRBD1 matching over 7 bases. This CDR3 contains 15 residues. V trimming: 3 bases; J trimming: 5 bases; junction bases outside the gene matches: 8. Germline V gene sequence: CDR1 SGDLS, CDR2 YYNGEE.

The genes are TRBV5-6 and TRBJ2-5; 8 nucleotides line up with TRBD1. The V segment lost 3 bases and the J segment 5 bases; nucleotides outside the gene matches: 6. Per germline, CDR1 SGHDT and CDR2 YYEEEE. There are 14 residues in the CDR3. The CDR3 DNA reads TGTGCCAGCAGCTGGCAGGGGGCCCGGGAGACCCAGTACTTC. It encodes CASSWQGARETQYF.

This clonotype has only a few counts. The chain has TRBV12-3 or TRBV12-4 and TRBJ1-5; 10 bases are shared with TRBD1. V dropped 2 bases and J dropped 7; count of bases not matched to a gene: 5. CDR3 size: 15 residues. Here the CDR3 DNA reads TGTGCCAGCAGTTTAAGGGACAGGGGTGGGCAGCCCCAGCATTTT. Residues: CASSLRDRGGQPQHF.

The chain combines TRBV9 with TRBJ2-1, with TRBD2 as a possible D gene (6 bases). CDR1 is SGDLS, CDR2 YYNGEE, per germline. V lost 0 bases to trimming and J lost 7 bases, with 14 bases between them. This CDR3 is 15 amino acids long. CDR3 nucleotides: TGTGCCAGCAGCGTAGATGGCAGGGCGGGGAATGAGCAGTTCTTC. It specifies CASSVDGRAGNEQFF.

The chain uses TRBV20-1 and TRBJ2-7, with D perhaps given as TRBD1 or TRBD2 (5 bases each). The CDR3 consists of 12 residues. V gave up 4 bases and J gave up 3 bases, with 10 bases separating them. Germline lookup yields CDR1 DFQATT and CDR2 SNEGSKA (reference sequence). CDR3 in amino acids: CSAMGPNYEQYF. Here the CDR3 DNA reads TGCAGTGCTATGGGACCGAACTACGAGCAGTACTTC.

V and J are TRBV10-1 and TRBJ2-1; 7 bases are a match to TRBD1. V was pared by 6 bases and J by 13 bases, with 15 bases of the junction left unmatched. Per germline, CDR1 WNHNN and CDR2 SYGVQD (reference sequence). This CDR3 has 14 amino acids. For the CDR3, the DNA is TGCGCCAGCAGCGAGGGGGCCCTAGGCGTTCCCCAGTTCTTC. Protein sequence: CASSEGALGVPQFF.

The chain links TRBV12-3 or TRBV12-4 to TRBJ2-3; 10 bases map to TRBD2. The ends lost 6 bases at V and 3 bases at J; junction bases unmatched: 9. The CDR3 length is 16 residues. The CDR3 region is CASSREREGPTDTQYF. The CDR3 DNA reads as TGTGCCAGCAGCAGGGAGCGGGAGGGTCCGACAGATACGCAGTATTTT.

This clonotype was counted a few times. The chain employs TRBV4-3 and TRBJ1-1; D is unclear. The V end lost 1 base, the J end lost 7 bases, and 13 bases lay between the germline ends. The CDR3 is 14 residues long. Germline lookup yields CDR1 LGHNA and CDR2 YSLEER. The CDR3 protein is CASSQGVGPLEAFF. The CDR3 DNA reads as TGCGCCAGCAGCCAAGGGGTAGGACCCCTTGAAGCTTTCTTT.

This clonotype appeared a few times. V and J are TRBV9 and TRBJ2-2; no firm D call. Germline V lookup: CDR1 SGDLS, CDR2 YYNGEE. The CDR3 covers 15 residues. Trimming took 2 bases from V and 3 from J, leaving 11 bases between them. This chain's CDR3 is CASSVSQPHTGELFF. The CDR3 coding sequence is TGTGCCAGCAGCGTTTCACAGCCCCACACCGGGGAGCTGTTTTTT.

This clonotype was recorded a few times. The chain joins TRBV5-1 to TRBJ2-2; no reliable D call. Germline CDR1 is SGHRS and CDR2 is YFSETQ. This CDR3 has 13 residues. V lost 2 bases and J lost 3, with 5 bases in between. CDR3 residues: CASSLEYTGELFF. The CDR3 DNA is TGCGCCAGCAGCTTAGAGTACACCGGGGAGCTGTTTTTT.

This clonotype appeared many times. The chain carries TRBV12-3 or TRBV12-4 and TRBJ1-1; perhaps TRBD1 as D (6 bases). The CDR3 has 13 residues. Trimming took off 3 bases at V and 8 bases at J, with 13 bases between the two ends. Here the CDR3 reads CASSLRGVREAFF. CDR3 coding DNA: TGTGCCAGCAGTTTGAGGGGGGTTAGGGAAGCTTTCTTT.

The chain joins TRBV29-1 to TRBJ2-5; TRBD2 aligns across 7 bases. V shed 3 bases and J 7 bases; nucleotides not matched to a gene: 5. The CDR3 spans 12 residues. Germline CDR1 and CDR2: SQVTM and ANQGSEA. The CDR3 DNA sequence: TGCAGCGTTGATGGAGGGAGGGGGACCCAGTACTTC. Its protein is CSVDGGRGTQYF.

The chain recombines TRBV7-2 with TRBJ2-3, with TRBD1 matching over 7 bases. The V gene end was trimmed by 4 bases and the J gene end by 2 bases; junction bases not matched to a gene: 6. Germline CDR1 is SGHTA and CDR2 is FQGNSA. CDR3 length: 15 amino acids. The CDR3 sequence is CASSWGTELTDTQYF. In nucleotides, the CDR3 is TGTGCCAGCAGCTGGGGGACAGAACTCACAGATACGCAGTATTTT.

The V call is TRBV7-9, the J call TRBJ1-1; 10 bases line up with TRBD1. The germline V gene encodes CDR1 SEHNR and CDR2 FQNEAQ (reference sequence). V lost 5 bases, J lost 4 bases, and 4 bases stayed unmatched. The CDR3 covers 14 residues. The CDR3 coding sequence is TGTGCCAGCAGCCGAGGGACAGGGGCCACTGAAGCTTTCTTT. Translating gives CASSRGTGATEAFF.

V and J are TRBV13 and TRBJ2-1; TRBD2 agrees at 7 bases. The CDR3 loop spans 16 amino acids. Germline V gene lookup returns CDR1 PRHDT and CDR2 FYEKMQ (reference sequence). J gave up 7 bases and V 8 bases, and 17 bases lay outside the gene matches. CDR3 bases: TGTGCCAGCGAGCGTCGGGCGGGAGCCCTTGGGAATGAGCAGTTCTTC. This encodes CASERRAGALGNEQFF.

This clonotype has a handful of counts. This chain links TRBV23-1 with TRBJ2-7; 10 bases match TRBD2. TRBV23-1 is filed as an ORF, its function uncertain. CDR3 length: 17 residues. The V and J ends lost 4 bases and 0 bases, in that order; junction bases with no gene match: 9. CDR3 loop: CASSLTEEREGSYEQYF. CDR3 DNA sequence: TGCGCCAGCAGTCTCACCGAAGAGCGGGAGGGCTCCTACGAGCAGTACTTC.

The CDR3: CASSQAAGDATQYF. The CDR3 DNA reads as TGTGCCAGCAGCCAAGCGGCGGGTGATGCTACGCAGTATTTT. The V and J genes are TRBV3-1 and TRBJ2-3; TRBD2 is a possible D gene (5 bases). Germline V gives CDR1 LGHDT, CDR2 YNNKEL (reference sequence). This CDR3 is 14 amino acids long. The V gene lost 1 base and the J gene lost 8 bases, with 13 bases spanning the gap.

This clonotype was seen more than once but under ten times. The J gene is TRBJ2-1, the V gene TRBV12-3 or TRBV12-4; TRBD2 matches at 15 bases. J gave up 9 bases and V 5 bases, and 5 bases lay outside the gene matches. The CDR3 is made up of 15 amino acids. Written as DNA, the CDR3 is TGTGCCAGCAGTCGGACTAGCGGGAGGGCCATTGAGCAGTTCTTC. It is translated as CASSRTSGRAIEQFF.

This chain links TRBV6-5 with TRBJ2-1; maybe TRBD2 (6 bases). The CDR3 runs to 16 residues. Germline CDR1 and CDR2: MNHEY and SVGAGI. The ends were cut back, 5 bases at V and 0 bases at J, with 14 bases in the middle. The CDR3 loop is CASSNLAQSSYNEQFF. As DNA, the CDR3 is TGTGCCAGCAGTAACCTAGCGCAGAGCTCCTACAATGAGCAGTTCTTC.

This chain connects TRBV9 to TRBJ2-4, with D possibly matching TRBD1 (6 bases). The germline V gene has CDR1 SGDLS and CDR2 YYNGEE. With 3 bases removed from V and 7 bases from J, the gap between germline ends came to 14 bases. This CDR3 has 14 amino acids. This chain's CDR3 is CASSGRDMGNIQYF. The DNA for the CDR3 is TGTGCCAGCAGCGGCCGGGACATGGGGAACATTCAGTACTTC.

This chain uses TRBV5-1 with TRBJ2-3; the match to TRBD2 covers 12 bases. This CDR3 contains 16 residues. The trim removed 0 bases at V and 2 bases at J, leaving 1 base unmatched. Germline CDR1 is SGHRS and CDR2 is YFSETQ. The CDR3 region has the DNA TGCGCCAGCAGCTTGGGGACTAGCGGGGCCACAGATACGCAGTATTTT. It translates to CASSLGTSGATDTQYF.